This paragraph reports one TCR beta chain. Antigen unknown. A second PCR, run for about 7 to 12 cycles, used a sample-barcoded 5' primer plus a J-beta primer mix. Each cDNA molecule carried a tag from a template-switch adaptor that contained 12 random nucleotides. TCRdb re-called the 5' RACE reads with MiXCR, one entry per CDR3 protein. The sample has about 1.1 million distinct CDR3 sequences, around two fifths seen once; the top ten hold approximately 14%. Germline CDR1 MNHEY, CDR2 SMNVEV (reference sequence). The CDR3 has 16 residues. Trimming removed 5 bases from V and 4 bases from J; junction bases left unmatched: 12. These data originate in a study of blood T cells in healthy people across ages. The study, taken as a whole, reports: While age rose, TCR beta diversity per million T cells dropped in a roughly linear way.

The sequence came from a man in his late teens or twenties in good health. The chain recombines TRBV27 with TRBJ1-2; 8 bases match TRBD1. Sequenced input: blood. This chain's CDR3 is CASSADRDLLSYGYTF. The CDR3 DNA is TGTGCCAGCAGTGCGGACAGGGACCTTCTTAGCTATGGCTACACCTTC.